The 13 T cell receptor beta chains given below trace back to one sample, sequenced in a study of blood T cells in healthy people across ages. The authors ran a second PCR of 7 to 11 cycles using a sample-barcoded 5' primer and a J-beta primer mix. TCRdb reanalysed the 5' RACE reads using MiXCR and keeps one entry per CDR3 protein. The sample gives 1,300,000 or so distinct CDR3 sequences, 45% to 70% of which show up once; about 6.3% is in the top ten. The specimen sequenced was blood. The receptors come from a man aged 18 to 29 in good health.

The V call is TRBV6-2 or TRBV6-3, the J call TRBJ1-2; D unclear. The CDR3 length is 13 residues. V shed 7 bases and J shed 5 bases, with 14 bases lying between them. The germline gives CDR1 MNHEY, CDR2 SVGEGT. The CDR3 DNA sequence: TGTGCCAGCATCCCTCACGGGGAGTATGGCTACACCTTC. Its protein product is CASIPHGEYGYTF.

V is TRBV5-4 and J is TRBJ2-5, with 8 bases lining up with TRBD2. The J call may not be correct, given that the DNA end is closer to TRBJ2-7. From germline, CDR1 is SGHNT and CDR2 YYREEE (reference sequence). This CDR3 region has 15 residues. The CDR3 reads CASSSLAAGFYEQYF. For the CDR3, the DNA is TGTGCCAGCAGCTCACTAGCGGCAGGTTTTTACGAGCAGTACTTC.

V and J are TRBV4-1 and TRBJ2-7, with 8 bases aligning to TRBD1. V lost 5 bases and J lost 7; bases outside the gene matches: 7. This CDR3 comprises 13 residues. Germline assignment: CDR1 MGHRA and CDR2 YSYEKL. The CDR3 loop reads CASSKTGVGEQYF. The CDR3 DNA reads TGCGCCAGCAGCAAGACAGGGGTGGGGGAGCAGTACTTC.

This chain connects TRBV10-3 to TRBJ2-3; possibly TRBD1 or TRBD2 for D (5 bases each). Germline V CDR1 and CDR2: ENHRY, SYGVKD. V lost 4 bases and J 2 bases, leaving 10 bases between the germline ends. This CDR3 contains 14 residues. The DNA for the CDR3 is TGTGCCATCAGTGCTGGGACCCCCACAGATACGCAGTATTTT. Amino acid sequence: CAISAGTPTDTQYF.

The V call is TRBV15, the J call TRBJ2-7, with D perhaps TRBD1 (6 bases). From germline, CDR1 is LNHNV and CDR2 YYDKDF (reference sequence). V dropped 1 base and J dropped 6 bases, with 16 bases sitting between them. CDR3 size: 15 residues. CDR3 residues: CATSRVAGDPREQYF. The CDR3 DNA is TGTGCCACCAGCAGAGTCGCAGGGGATCCGCGCGAGCAGTACTTC.

Worth noting for this clonotype: A junction boundary mismatches the germline segment, possibly from a read error. In nucleotides, the CDR3 is TGTGCCAGCAGCCGACGCCCGGGACAGCCTTCCTCTGGGGCCAACGTCCTGATTTTC. This sequence encodes CASSRRPGQPSSGANVLIF. The chain is built from TRBV3-1 and TRBJ2-6; TRBD1 agrees at 7 bases. The germline CDR1 and CDR2 sequences are LGHDT and YNNKEL (reference sequence). The CDR3 is 19 amino acids.

This clonotype was counted only a few times. This chain uses TRBV28 with TRBJ2-5, with 9 positions matching TRBD1. Germline V CDR1 and CDR2: MDHEN, SYDVKM. The CDR3 extends over 17 amino acids. V gave up 5 bases and J gave up 4 bases; unmatched junction bases: 14. CDR3 in amino acids: CASSTFLTGGGRETQYF. The CDR3 nucleotides are TGTGCCAGCAGTACCTTTCTAACAGGGGGCGGTCGAGAGACCCAGTACTTC.

The chain is built from TRBV13 and TRBJ2-3; D ambiguous. The CDR3 consists of 16 residues. Per the germline V gene, CDR1 is PRHDT and CDR2 is FYEKMQ (reference sequence). The V end lost 5 bases, the J end lost 0 bases, and 15 bases lay between the germline ends. The CDR3 sequence is CASSNNRFPSTDTQYF. CDR3 nucleotides: TGTGCCAGCAGCAACAATAGATTCCCTAGCACAGATACGCAGTATTTT.

This clonotype was counted between two and nine times. V gene TRBV4-3 combines with J gene TRBJ2-7; tentatively, D is TRBD1 or TRBD2 (6 bases each). CDR1 and CDR2 (germline): LGHNA, YSLEER. V was clipped by 0 bases and J by 6 bases, with 15 bases between them. The CDR3 runs to 15 residues. In nucleotides, the CDR3 is TGCGCCAGCAGCCAAGATCAGCTAGGGGGGCTCGAGCAGTACTTC. This sequence encodes CASSQDQLGGLEQYF.

About this clonotype: Germline and junction disagree at one end, which may indicate a read error. The chain couples TRBV29-1 to TRBJ2-5; the D is unclear. Looked up from germline, CDR1 is SQVTM and CDR2 is ANQGSEA. This CDR3 contains 11 residues. CDR3 loop: CSRSFGNEQYF. The CDR3 bases are TGTAGTCGTTCTTTTGGCAATGAGCAGTACTTC.

This clonotype occurred a few times. V usage is TRBV7-2 and J usage is TRBJ2-5; possible D gene TRBD2, 6 bases. V shed 1 base and J shed 5 bases, with 14 bases lying between them. This CDR3 has 15 residues. Germline V gene sequence: CDR1 SGHTA, CDR2 FQGNSA. The CDR3 region is CASSLGRGRDETQYF. DNA for the CDR3: TGTGCCAGCAGCTTAGGGCGGGGCAGGGACGAGACCCAGTACTTC.

Worth noting for this clonotype: An end of the junction does not agree with germline; a read error may underlie this. V and J are TRBV5-1 and TRBJ2-1, with D unresolved. Germline values: CDR1 SGHRS, CDR2 YFSETQ. The CDR3 is made up of 11 amino acids. CDR3 residues: CAGSYYNEQFF. CDR3 coding DNA: TGCGCCGGCAGCTACTACAATGAGCAGTTCTTC.

Worth noting for this clonotype: This may arise from a read error, as a much more abundant clone is one base away. The DNA for the CDR3 is TGTGCCAGCAGTGTTGAAGGGGGCAATCAGCCCCAGCATTTT. It encodes CASSVEGGNQPQHF. V usage is TRBV12-3 or TRBV12-4 and J usage is TRBJ1-5; TRBD1 might be the D (5 bases). Trimming cost V 5 bases and J 2 bases, with 10 bases left between them. This CDR3 comprises 14 residues.